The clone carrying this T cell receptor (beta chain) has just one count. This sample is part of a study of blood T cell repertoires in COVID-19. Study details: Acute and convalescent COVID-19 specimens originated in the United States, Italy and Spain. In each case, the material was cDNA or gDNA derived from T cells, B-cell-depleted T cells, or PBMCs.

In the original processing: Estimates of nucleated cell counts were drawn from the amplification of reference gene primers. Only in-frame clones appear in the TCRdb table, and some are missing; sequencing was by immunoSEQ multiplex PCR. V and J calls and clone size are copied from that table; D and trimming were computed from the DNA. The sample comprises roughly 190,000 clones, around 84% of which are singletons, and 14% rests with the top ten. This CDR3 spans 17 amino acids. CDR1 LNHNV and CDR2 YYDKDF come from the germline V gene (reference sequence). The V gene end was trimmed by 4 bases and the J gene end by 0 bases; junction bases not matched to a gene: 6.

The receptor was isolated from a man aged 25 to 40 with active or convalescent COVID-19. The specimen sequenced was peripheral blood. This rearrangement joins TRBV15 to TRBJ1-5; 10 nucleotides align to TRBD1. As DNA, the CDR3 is TGTGCCACCAGCAAAGGACAGGGGGGACGTAGCAATCAGCCCCAGCATTTT. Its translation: CATSKGQGGRSNQPQHF.